A selection of T cell receptor beta chains follows, all from one sample in a study of T cell changes during pregnancy in multiple sclerosis. The method was immunoSEQ multiplex PCR; TCRdb's version includes in-frame clones alone and lacks a portion of them. The sample shows roughly 70,000 clones, around nine tenths of them seen only once. The sequencing here drew on peripheral blood, taken in the third trimester of pregnancy. These receptors were collected from a female donor with multiple sclerosis, enrolled in a pregnancy study. Each CDR3 is given with its conserved first and last residue.

j_call,v_call,cdr3_aa
TRBJ1-1,TRBV5-1,CASRVQGASTEAFF
TRBJ2-7,TRBV30,CAWSVSELLSYEQYF
TRBJ1-6,TRBV27,CASSLSLQGNSPLHF
TRBJ1-1,TRBV6-1,CASRADRRAFF
TRBJ2-2,TRBV7-9,CASSRNTGNTGELFF
TRBJ1-2,TRBV5-6,CASSREVLGGYTF
TRBJ1-1,TRBV28,CASSPPGGRPEAFF
TRBJ2-7,TRBV5-1,CASSLTGTDYEQYF
TRBJ2-5,TRBV9,CASSLAGGRGEQYF
TRBJ2-7,TRBV13,CASSLPGGIKEQYF
TRBJ2-7,TRBV5-1,CASSLAAENYEQYF
TRBJ1-1,TRBV28,CASSLGPTQGPAFF
TRBJ2-5,TRBV28,CASSFSTSQETQYF
TRBJ2-2,TRBV5-6,CASSLFGREGTRGGELFF
TRBJ2-7,TRBV7-2,CASSLDTSGNYEQYF
TRBJ2-1,TRBV2,CASRGLAGAGEQFF
TRBJ1-1,TRBV11-3,CASSYRTGGADTEAFF
TRBJ2-5,TRBV5-4,CASSFRVEETQYF
TRBJ2-2,TRBV28,CASSYKLGEGNTGELFF